The source of this T cell receptor beta chain is a study of shared clonotypes between healthy human individuals (dated by TCRdb to about 2020). For the wider study: A few men and a couple of women, aged 18 to 49 years, made up the cohort. To estimate repertoire size and how much clonotypes are shared between individuals, the study performed deep sequencing of blood TCR repertoires from roughly five healthy adults. Per donor, three plates each were used for CD4 naive and CD4 memory, two for CD8 naive, and one for CD8 memory. Between about 0.85 and 8.9 billion PBMCs per donor were obtained by leukapheresis. To increase sequencing depth and limit assay-specific biases, different laboratories used diverse techniques to prepare libraries and sequence TCR repertoires. The full study reports these points: Larger estimated clonotype richness was generally found for naive subsets than for memory subsets. Incomplete sequencing was indicated by rarefaction of sorted-subset datasets, despite the large sequencing depth. The genetic and exposure-history diversity represented was limited by the small number of donors. Pairwise subsampling led to the expectation that sequencing depth would affect the degree of clonotype sharing among donors. Across a handful of donors, around 5% of naive CD4, 3.5% of naive CD8, under 2.5% of memory CD4, and approximately 0.4% of memory CD8 clonotypes were shared. Sampling was restricted to blood, and TCR repertoires in tissues likely differ from the TCR repertoires found in blood. Compared with non-shared clonotypes, the clonotypes found in all four sorted-subset donors had higher generation probabilities.

There are 14 amino acids in the CDR3, from cysteine to phenylalanine inclusive. The entry retains the CDR3 DNA only, 42 bases that are in frame from base 1. The germline V gene provides CDR1 SGHVS and CDR2 FQNEAQ. V loses 2 bases, J loses 8 bases, and the germline ends lie 13 bases apart. Healthy HIV-negative adults with no recently reported acute infections or vaccinations were included as donors. Every donor was a Caucasian adult residing in Nashville, Tennessee, USA. CD4+ T cells were enriched by magnetic negative selection; naive cells were then positively selected on CD45RA, and the negative fraction formed the memory subset. Blood was obtained by leukapheresis, after which PBMCs were separated by Ficoll-Histopaque density gradient centrifugation and cryopreserved in liquid nitrogen vapor phase. Purity and quantity of every magnetically sorted T cell population were checked by analytical flow cytometry. Each sorted fraction had its genomic DNA isolated and then quantified by UV absorbance on a Nanodrop 2000c.

This clone was found once. What this receptor recognizes is not known. Base qualities are missing; no much larger clone stands one base away. Using the deep immunoSEQ assay, TCR CDR3 regions were amplified from genomic DNA by multiplex PCR. Extracted genomic DNA from each cell subset was spread evenly across all wells of several immunoSEQ 96-well plates, with each plate serving as a replicate. For sorted subsets, each replicate PCR was loaded with around 200 ng genomic DNA, equivalent to about 30,000 T cell genomes. Purified libraries were quantified with a Qubit 3.0 fluorometer, sized on a Bioanalyzer 2100, and re-quantified with the KAPA Library Quantification kit. A separate single-read 150-cycle Illumina NextSeq 550 flow cell was used to sequence each immunoSEQ 96-well plate. As for the authors' bioinformatics: Because only junctional sequences without quality scores were contained in the immunoSEQ output, filtering matching that applied to full-length reads could not be performed. Sequences were annotated with PyIR, a Python wrapper for IgBLAST v1.9, and V/J genes and CDR3 were assigned using IMGT germline references. Reads were removed for weak V/J assignments (E-value above 1e-6), missing CDR3, stop codons, out-of-frame junctions, or ambiguous translated residues. V3J clonotypes were defined as sequences sharing the same inferred V gene, J gene, and CDR3 amino acid sequence. Percentage overlap between repertoires was computed as shared unique clonotypes divided by the size of the smaller repertoire. RTK rarefaction, the Chao1 estimator, and Recon v2.1 estimates of unobserved clonotypes were used to assess repertoire richness. OLGA was used to compute generation probabilities for all TCRbeta clonotypes that the gDNA method yielded from several donors. The table was pulled from immuneACCESS by TCRdb, which kept in-frame rearrangements only. Such tables lose some clones; where checked, under half of the loss comes from unresolved V genes, and the rest has no known cause. V and J calls and clone size follow that table, whereas D and trimming were derived from the DNA. Present in this sample are approximately 530,000 clones, approximately 94% of which were seen just once. The ten biggest clones cover 0.05% to 0.08% of the sample.

The chain is made from TRBV7-8 and TRBJ2-4; no D gene can be assigned with confidence. The origin of this receptor is a woman under 40 in good health. Sequencing was done on a sample of naive CD4+ T cells sorted from blood. The label giving this sample's cell subset or site can be read as: CD45RA+ positively selected. The nucleotides are TGTGCCAGCAGCTTAAGGTCCCCTAACGACATTCAGTACTTC. This translates into CASSLRSPNDIQYF. Extended through the reference TRBV7-8 and TRBJ2-4 proteins, this CDR3 yields the full variable domain: GAGVSQSPRYKVAKRGQDVALRCDPISGHVSLFWYQQALGQGPEFLTYFQNEAQLDKSGLPSDRFFAERPEGSVSTLKIQRTQQEDSAVYLCASSLRSPNDIQYFGAGTRLSVL.